This T cell receptor beta chain was sequenced for a study of blood T cell repertoires in COVID-19. Only in-frame clones appear in the TCRdb table, and some are missing; sequencing was by immunoSEQ multiplex PCR. This table has more than 200,000 clones, 75% to 90% appearing once. Trimming removed 1 base from V and 2 bases from J, with 12 bases in between. The CDR3 length is 16 residues. The chain has TRBV23-1 and TRBJ1-5; D not resolved. TRBV23-1 has ORF status, its function being uncertain. This sequence was found in a young man with active or convalescent COVID-19. Material: peripheral blood. The CDR3 sequence: CASSQYRHRGNQPQHF. The CDR3, as DNA: TGCGCCAGCAGTCAATATAGACACCGAGGCAATCAGCCCCAGCATTTT.